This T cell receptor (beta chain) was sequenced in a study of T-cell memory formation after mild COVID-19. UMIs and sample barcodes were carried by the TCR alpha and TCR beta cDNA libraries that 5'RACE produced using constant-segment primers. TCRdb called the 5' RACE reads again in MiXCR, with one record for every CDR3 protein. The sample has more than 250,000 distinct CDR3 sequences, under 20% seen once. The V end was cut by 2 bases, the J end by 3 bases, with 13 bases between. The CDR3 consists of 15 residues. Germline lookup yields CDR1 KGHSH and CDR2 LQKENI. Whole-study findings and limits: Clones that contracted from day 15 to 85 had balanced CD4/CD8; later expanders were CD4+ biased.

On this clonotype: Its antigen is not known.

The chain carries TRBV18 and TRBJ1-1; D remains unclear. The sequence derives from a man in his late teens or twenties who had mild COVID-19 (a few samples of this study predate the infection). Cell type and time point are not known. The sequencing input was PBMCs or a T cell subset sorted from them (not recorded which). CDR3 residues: CASSPVWVADTEAFF. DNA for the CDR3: TGTGCCAGCTCACCAGTCTGGGTCGCGGACACTGAAGCTTTCTTT.